This T cell receptor (beta chain) is from a study of metastatic and nonmetastatic thyroid tumors. Findings and caveats of the study: It was reported that TCR beta diversity was significantly higher in malignant thyroid tumors than benign nodules, in blood and tumor.

TCRdb re-processed the PCR reads through MiXCR. The repertoire holds 50,000 or so clones, with about 20% as singletons. The entire patient cohort was treatment-naive prior to thyroid surgery. Comments on this clone: Its matching antigen is unknown. One junction end disagrees with the germline gene, perhaps due to a read error.

The receptor was isolated from a male donor with papillary thyroid cancer or a benign thyroid nodule (not recorded which). Some clones in this sample may be carry-over from other donors' samples. The specimen sequenced was blood.

The CDR3 region is CTSRAVQNYGELFF. CDR3 sequence (DNA): TGTACCAGCAGGGCTGTACAGAATTACGGGGAGCTGTTTTTT. The genes are TRBV6-2 or TRBV6-3 and TRBJ2-2; the D gene is possibly TRBD1 (5 bases). Germline lookup yields CDR1 MNHEY and CDR2 SVGEGT. This CDR3 comprises 14 residues.